Listed here are 23 T cell receptor beta chains from one sample, sequenced in a study of T cell repertoires in cytomegalovirus infection. Using its own MiXCR run on the reads, TCRdb lists one record per CDR3 protein. The sample holds approximately 500,000 distinct CDR3 sequences, around 10% seen once. Sequenced: PBMCs. These receptor sequences come from a human donor in good health (CMV status not recorded). Some clones in this sample may be carry-over from other donors' samples.

This clonotype has ten or more counts. The chain links TRBV7-9 to TRBJ2-3; 10 bases line up with TRBD1. Germline V lookup: CDR1 SEHNR, CDR2 FQNEAQ (reference sequence). The CDR3 contains 22 residues. V shed 0 bases, J shed 4 bases, and the junction held 22 bases outside the gene matches. The CDR3, as DNA: TGTGCCAGCAGCTTAGCGCGGGGACAGGGGCCGGAAAGCGGGGGAGCGGCAGATACGCAGTATTTT. Its translation: CASSLARGQGPESGGAADTQYF. Filled out from reference TRBV7-9 and TRBJ2-3, the complete variable domain reads DTGVSQNPRHKITKRGQNVTFRCDPISEHNRLYWYRQTLGQGPEFLTYFQNEAQLEKSRLLSDRFSAERPKGSFSTLEIQRTEQGDSAMYLCASSLARGQGPESGGAADTQYFGPGTRLTVL.

This clonotype was found a few times. The chain joins TRBV7-4 to TRBJ1-2; 8 bases line up with TRBD1. Trimming took 5 bases from V and 4 from J; bases not matched to a gene: 15. From germline, CDR1 is SGHVT and CDR2 SQSDAQ. This CDR3 spans 17 amino acids. In nucleotides, the CDR3 is TGTGCCAGCAGCCGAGGCGGAACGACAGGGGATTTCTATGGCTACACCTTC. Protein product: CASSRGGTTGDFYGYTF.

A remark on this clonotype: This may come from a read error, since a much larger clone is one base off. As the CDR3 is not closed by the conserved phenylalanine or tryptophan, this likely results from a read error. The genes are TRBV18 and TRBJ2-2; D is unresolved. The CDR3 spans 13 residues. The germline gives CDR1 KGHSH, CDR2 LQKENI. V lost 2 bases to trimming and J lost 4 bases, with 5 bases between them. CDR3 in DNA: TGTGCCAGCTCACCATCGACCACCGGGGAGCTGTTTTTG. Translated, it gives CASSPSTTGELFL.

This clonotype was recorded many times. The CDR3 DNA follows: TGTGCTAGTGGTTTGGGTGGCAGGGGAGTCACTGAAGCTTTCTTT. Its translation: CASGLGGRGVTEAFF. This chain links TRBV12-5 with TRBJ1-1; weak D call: TRBD1 (6 bases). Germline assignment: CDR1 LGHNT and CDR2 FRNRAP. Between the trimmed V and J ends, which lost 1 base and 4 bases, there was a span of 13 bases. This CDR3 contains 15 residues.

This clonotype was seen repeatedly, ten times or more. The CDR3, as DNA: TGCGCCAGCAGCCCCGAGGGTAGGGGAAACACCATATATTTT. This encodes CASSPEGRGNTIYF. V and J are TRBV5-1 and TRBJ1-3, with D uncertain. V lost 4 bases to trimming and J lost 4 bases, with 12 bases between them. The CDR3 sequence is 14 residues long. Germline CDR1 is SGHRS and CDR2 is YFSETQ.

This clonotype was seen many times. CDR3 sequence reads: CASSDPFGYTF. CDR3 nucleotides: TGTGCCAGCAGTGACCCTTTCGGCTACACCTTC. The chain carries TRBV25-1 and TRBJ1-2, with D unclear. Deletions cut 3 bases from V and 8 bases from J, with 7 bases between. The germline gives CDR1 MGHDK, CDR2 SYGVNS. This CDR3 region has 11 residues.

Note on this clonotype: A read error may explain this, as a much larger clone is one base away. This chain links TRBV6-1 with TRBJ1-6; 7 bases align to TRBD1. The germline V gene has CDR1 MNHNS and CDR2 SASEGT. The CDR3 loop spans 14 amino acids. As DNA, the CDR3 is TGTGCCAGCAGTGAAGCGAGGGGGCGGTCACCCCTCTACTTT. The encoded protein is CASSEARGRSPLYF.

There are many counts of this clonotype. The genes are TRBV5-6 and TRBJ2-7; D could derive from TRBD1 or TRBD2 (5 bases each). Germline loops: CDR1 SGHDT, CDR2 YYEEEE. CDR3 size: 15 residues. Trimming took 0 bases from V and 7 from J, leaving 17 bases between them. CDR3 coding DNA: TGTGCCAGCAGCTTGGCCGGGGTCGGGACCTGGGAGCAGTACTTC. Amino acid sequence: CASSLAGVGTWEQYF. Full variable domain (missing parts from reference TRBV5-6 and TRBJ2-7): DAGVTQSPTHLIKTRGQQVTLRCSPKSGHDTVSWYQQALGQGPQFIFQYYEEEERQRGNFPDRFSGHQFPNYSSELNVNALLLGDSALYLCASSLAGVGTWEQYFGPGTRLTVT.

This chain links TRBV29-1 with TRBJ1-1, with TRBD1 matching over 8 bases. CDR1 and CDR2 (germline): SQVTM, ANQGSEA. The V and J ends lost 7 bases and 5 bases, in that order; junction bases with no gene match: 12. The CDR3 runs to 14 residues. Written as DNA, the CDR3 is TGCAGCGGGGGACAGGCACCGGGCAAGACTGAAGCTTTCTTT. Translating gives CSGGQAPGKTEAFF. The whole variable domain, filled in from reference TRBV29-1 and TRBJ1-1, reads SAVISQKPSRDICQRGTSLTIQCQVDSQVTMMFWYRQQPGQSLTLIATANQGSEATYESGFVIDKFPISRPNLTFSTLTVSNMSPEDSSIYLCSGGQAPGKTEAFFGQGTRLTVV.

The V call is TRBV20-1, the J call TRBJ2-5; no firm D call. The V end was cut by 1 base, the J end by 1 base, with 7 bases between. The length of the CDR3 is 13 residues. Germline CDR1 and CDR2: DFQATT and SNEGSKA (reference sequence). As DNA, the CDR3 is TGCAGTGCTAGAGCTTGGAGCCAAGAGACCCAGTACTTC. Its translation is CSARAWSQETQYF.

This clonotype was recorded at least ten times. The V and J genes are TRBV11-2 and TRBJ2-2, with 15 positions matching TRBD2. The CDR3 is made up of 16 amino acids. V dropped 5 bases and J dropped 6; count of bases not matched to a gene: 4. Germline V gene data show CDR1 as SGHAT and CDR2 as FQNNGV. CDR3 DNA: TGTGCCAGCAGCAGTGGACTAGCGGGGGGGTCCGGGGAGCTGTTTTTT. It yields the protein CASSSGLAGGSGELFF.

The chain couples TRBV20-1 to TRBJ1-2, with no clear D. The germline CDR1 and CDR2 sequences are DFQATT and SNEGSKA (reference sequence). The V end lost 6 bases, the J end lost 6 bases, and 20 bases lay between the germline ends. This CDR3 comprises 14 residues. In DNA form, the CDR3 reads TGCAGTGCGTTGGAGGGTTCCTATAGGGATGGCTACACCTTC. Its translation: CSALEGSYRDGYTF.

This clonotype appeared a few times. The junction departs from germline at one end; a sequencing error may be responsible. Here the CDR3 DNA reads TGTGCCAGCGGTTACAGGGGGCTAGGATCACCCCTCCACTTT. It specifies CASGYRGLGSPLHF. The chain has TRBV6-2 or TRBV6-3 and TRBJ1-6, with 9 nucleotides matching TRBD1. The CDR3 contains 14 residues. Germline V CDR1 and CDR2: MNHEY, SVGEGT.

This clonotype was seen ten or more times. The rearrangement links TRBV7-8 to TRBJ2-5, with D perhaps matching TRBD1 (6 bases). V gave up 2 bases and J gave up 1 base, with 11 bases separating them. This CDR3 region has 15 residues. Germline CDR1 reads SGHVS; CDR2 reads FQNEAQ. CDR3 coding DNA: TGTGCCAGCAGCTTAATAGGGACAAGCCAAGAGACCCAGTACTTC. Translating gives CASSLIGTSQETQYF.

The chain joins TRBV10-3 to TRBJ2-4; 9 positions agree with TRBD1. J was trimmed by 1 base and V by 5 bases; bases with no gene match: 6. Germline values: CDR1 ENHRY, CDR2 SYGVKD. The CDR3 has 16 amino acids. CDR3 loop: CAISSGTGKAKNIQYF. The CDR3 nucleotides are TGTGCCATCAGTTCCGGGACAGGGAAGGCCAAAAACATTCAGTACTTC.

This clonotype was counted many times. J is TRBJ1-1 and V is TRBV5-1; 7 bases match TRBD1. The CDR3 runs 15 residues. The germline CDR1 and CDR2 sequences are SGHRS and YFSETQ. V dropped 4 bases and J dropped 8; count of bases not matched to a gene: 14. The CDR3 is CASSQGQSLYAEAFF. CDR3 DNA sequence: TGCGCCAGCAGCCAGGGACAGAGCCTCTACGCGGAAGCTTTCTTT.

This clonotype occurred many times. At one end the junction does not follow the germline gene, possibly because of a read error. CDR3 bases: TGCAGCGTGGAAGACAGGGGAGCCTCCTACGAGCAGTACTTC. It encodes CSVEDRGASYEQYF. The rearrangement uses TRBV29-1 and TRBJ2-7; 8 bases align to TRBD1. Germline loops: CDR1 SQVTM, CDR2 ANQGSEA. The CDR3 length is 14 residues.

The chain links TRBV9 to TRBJ1-2, with D possibly matching TRBD1 (5 bases). CDR1 and CDR2 (germline): SGDLS, YYNGEE. Trimming left V 0 bases short and J 4 bases short, with 7 bases between. The CDR3 sequence is 13 residues long. The CDR3 DNA follows: TGTGCCAGCAGCGTAGGAGGGGTCTATGGCTACACCTTC. It is translated as CASSVGGVYGYTF. The variable domain in full, completed from reference TRBV9 and TRBJ1-2, reads DSGVTQTPKHLITATGQRVTLRCSPRSGDLSVYWYQQSLDQGLQFLIQYYNGEERAKGNILERFSAQQFPDLHSELNLSSLELGDSALYFCASSVGGVYGYTFGSGTRLTVV.

In its sample, this clonotype was seen many times. The chain joins TRBV10-3 to TRBJ2-1; 12 bases are a match to TRBD2. The CDR3 loop spans 19 amino acids. V trimming: 3 bases; J trimming: 2 bases; junction bases outside the gene matches: 11. Germline V CDR1 and CDR2: ENHRY, SYGVKD. CDR3: CAISDSRLAGAFTYNEQFF. The DNA of the CDR3 is TGTGCCATCAGTGACTCACGACTAGCGGGGGCTTTCACCTACAATGAGCAGTTCTTC.

This clonotype showed up many times. The J gene is TRBJ2-5, the V gene TRBV7-2, with 7 bases identical to TRBD2. Trimming took 5 bases from V and 0 from J; bases not matched to a gene: 9. Germline values: CDR1 SGHTA, CDR2 FQGNSA. The CDR3 length is 16 residues. CDR3 loop: CASSGRTRRYQETQYF. The CDR3 nucleotides read TGTGCCAGCAGCGGTAGGACTAGGAGGTACCAAGAGACCCAGTACTTC.

This clonotype showed up many times. The chain couples TRBV2 to TRBJ2-7, with D possibly being TRBD2 (5 bases). V was clipped by 2 bases and J by 0 bases, with 11 bases between them. CDR3 length equals 15 residues. Germline V gene lookup returns CDR1 SNHLY and CDR2 FYNNEI. CDR3 sequence reads: CASSEWTGSSYEQYF. In nucleotides, the CDR3 is TGTGCCAGCAGTGAATGGACTGGGAGCTCCTACGAGCAGTACTTC.

This clonotype was detected ten times or more. The V call is TRBV12-5, the J call TRBJ2-1, with D possibly matching TRBD2 (5 bases). The germline V gene has CDR1 LGHNT and CDR2 FRNRAP. Trimming left V 5 bases short and J 6 bases short, with 11 bases between. The CDR3 length is 13 residues. The CDR3 region is CASGSGPSNEQFF. Here the CDR3 DNA reads TGTGCTAGTGGTAGCGGCCCCTCCAATGAGCAGTTCTTC.

The V and J genes are TRBV27 and TRBJ1-2, with 8 bases fitting TRBD1. Per germline, CDR1 MNHEY and CDR2 SMNVEV (reference sequence). V lost 3 bases to trimming and J lost 4 bases; unmatched junction nucleotides: 7. The CDR3 covers 15 residues. CDR3 DNA: TGTGCCAGCAGTTTCAGGGGACAGGTCACCTATGGCTACACCTTC. The encoded protein is CASSFRGQVTYGYTF.